The entry below gives a single TCR beta chain sequence along with its context. These data are taken from a study of CD8 T cells in Susac syndrome. The V end was cut by 0 bases, the J end by 0 bases, with 7 bases between. CDR3 length: 15 residues. CDR1 SGHDT and CDR2 YYEEEE come from the germline V gene. cDNA came from approximately 0.5 to 1 ug RNA primed by random hexamers. Using its own MiXCR run on the immunoSEQ multiplex PCR reads, TCRdb lists one record per CDR3 protein. The data show more than 250,000 distinct CDR3 sequences, roughly 94% seen once. The clonotype originates from a human donor with multiple sclerosis. What was sequenced was CD4+ T cells from PBMCs. The genes are TRBV5-6 and TRBJ1-3; D gene uncertain. The CDR3 bases are TGTGCCAGCAGCTTGGGCCTGAGCTCTGGAAACACCATATATTTT. This sequence encodes CASSLGLSSGNTIYF. The whole variable domain, remainder taken from reference TRBV5-6 and TRBJ1-3, is DAGVTQSPTHLIKTRGQQVTLRCSPKSGHDTVSWYQQALGQGPQFIFQYYEEEERQRGNFPDRFSGHQFPNYSSELNVNALLLGDSALYLCASSLGLSSGNTIYFGEGSWLTVV.